This TCR beta chain comes out of a study of blood T cell repertoires in COVID-19 (dated by TCRdb to between 2020 and 2021). Notes on the research overall: Samples covering the acute and convalescent phases of COVID-19 were provided by collaborators in the United States, Italy and Spain. The prospective study material was composed of cDNA or gDNA derived from T cells, B-cell-depleted T cells, or PBMCs. Subjects who had been exposed to COVID-19, were actively infected with it, or had recovered from it provided the deeply sampled blood TCRbeta repertoires that made up the dataset. A freely available public database, intended as a resource for researchers studying the immune response to SARS-CoV-2, is where the repertoires were released. The samples were drawn from two sources: the first 160 participants of the ongoing ImmuneRACE study, and 1,200 or so subjects contributed by 6 global collaborators. The sample metadata nearly always contained a de-identified subject ID, COVID-19 status, age in years and sex. Where available, HLA class I and class II types were obtained from metadata supplied by the sample provider rather than from assay-based typing.

The collaborating institutions used their own protocols to collect whole blood in K2EDTA tubes. For TCRbeta analysis, collaborator samples were shipped as frozen whole blood, as isolated PBMCs, or as DNA extracted from either sample type. As regards this clone: Its antigen remains unidentified. It has no much larger one-base neighbor in the sample; base qualities were not kept.

The immunoSEQ Assay, a bias-controlled multiplex PCR, was used to amplify TCRbeta CDR3 regions from genomic DNA. Under the source paper's analysis protocol: Nucleated cell counts per sample were estimated from amplification of reference gene primers within the assay. To quantify the absolute abundance of each unique TCRbeta CDR3 rearrangement, sequence reads were collapsed and filtered. For each sample, productive Simpson clonality was calculated as the square root of Simpson's diversity index over productive rearrangements. TCRdb stores this immuneACCESS table with in-frame sequences only. Part of the clones is absent; in the studies checked, under half of the shortfall reflects unresolved V genes, and no reason is known for the rest. Clonal size and the V and J genes are those of that table, whereas D and trimming came from the DNA. Present in this sample are 55,000 to 85,000 clones, roughly 85% of which were seen just once. Clones ranked in the top ten supply about 26% of the sample.

V was cut back by 8 bases and J by 1 base, leaving a gap of 6 bases between them. Spanning cysteine to phenylalanine, the CDR3 consists of 12 amino acids. Only the CDR3 DNA is retained, 36 bases long and in frame from the first base. The germline V gene specifies MDHEN as CDR1 and SYDVKM as CDR2. General conclusions and limits of the study: How much clinical and demographic metadata was included differed by source and by participant, and the metadata was provided uncurated.

Sequenced sample: peripheral blood. The chain is assembled from TRBV28 and TRBJ1-5; the D gene remains uncertain. The origin of this receptor is a man aged 55 to 70 with active or convalescent COVID-19. The CDR3: CASHRSNQPQHF. The DNA sequence is as follows: TGTGCCAGCCACAGAAGCAATCAGCCCCAGCATTTT.